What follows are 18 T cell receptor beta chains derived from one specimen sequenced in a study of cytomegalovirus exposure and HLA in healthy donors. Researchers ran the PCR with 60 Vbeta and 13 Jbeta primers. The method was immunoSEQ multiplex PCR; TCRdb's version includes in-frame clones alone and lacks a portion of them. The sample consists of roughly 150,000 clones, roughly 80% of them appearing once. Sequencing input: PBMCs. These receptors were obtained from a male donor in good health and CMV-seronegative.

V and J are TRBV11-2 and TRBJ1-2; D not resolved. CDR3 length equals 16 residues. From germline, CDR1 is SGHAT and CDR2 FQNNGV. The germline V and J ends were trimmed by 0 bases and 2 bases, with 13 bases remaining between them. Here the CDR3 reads CASSLEGGSLNYGYTF. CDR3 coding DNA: TGTGCCAGCAGCTTAGAAGGCGGGTCCTTAAACTATGGCTACACCTTC.

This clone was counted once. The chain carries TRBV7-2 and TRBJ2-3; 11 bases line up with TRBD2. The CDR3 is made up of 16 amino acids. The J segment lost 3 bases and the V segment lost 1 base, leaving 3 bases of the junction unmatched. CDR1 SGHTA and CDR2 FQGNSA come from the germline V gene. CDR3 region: CASSLGSGRGTDTQYF. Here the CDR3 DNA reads TGTGCCAGCAGCTTAGGTAGCGGGAGGGGTACAGATACGCAGTATTTT.

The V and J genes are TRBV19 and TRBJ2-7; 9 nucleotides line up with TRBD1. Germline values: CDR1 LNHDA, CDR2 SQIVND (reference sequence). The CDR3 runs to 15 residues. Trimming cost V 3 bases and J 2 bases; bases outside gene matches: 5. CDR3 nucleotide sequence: TGTGCCAGTAGTATCGGGACAGGGTTGACCTACGAGCAGTACTTC. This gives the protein CASSIGTGLTYEQYF.

The CDR3 here is CASSSGGTGSREQYF. The CDR3 DNA reads TGTGCCAGCAGTTCTGGAGGGACAGGGTCCCGAGAGCAGTACTTC. The chain has TRBV28 and TRBJ2-7; 9 bases fit TRBD1. The length of the CDR3 is 15 residues. Germline trimming cut 4 bases from V and 7 bases from J; bases unmatched to any gene: 11. Germline assignment: CDR1 MDHEN and CDR2 SYDVKM.

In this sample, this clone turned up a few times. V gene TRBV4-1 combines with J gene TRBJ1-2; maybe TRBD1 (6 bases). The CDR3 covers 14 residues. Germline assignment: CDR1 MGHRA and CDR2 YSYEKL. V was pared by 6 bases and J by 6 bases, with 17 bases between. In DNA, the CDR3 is TGCGCCAGCAGTCAGGGAGGGAGGACAGATGGCTACACCTTC. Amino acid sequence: CASSQGGRTDGYTF.

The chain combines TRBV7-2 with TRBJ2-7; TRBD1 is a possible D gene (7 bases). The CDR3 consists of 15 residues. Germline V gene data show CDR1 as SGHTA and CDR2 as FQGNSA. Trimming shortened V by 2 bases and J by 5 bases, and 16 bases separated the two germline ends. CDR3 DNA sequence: TGTGCCAGCAGCTTAAGACAGGGAAGGAGGGACGAGCAGTACTTC. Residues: CASSLRQGRRDEQYF.

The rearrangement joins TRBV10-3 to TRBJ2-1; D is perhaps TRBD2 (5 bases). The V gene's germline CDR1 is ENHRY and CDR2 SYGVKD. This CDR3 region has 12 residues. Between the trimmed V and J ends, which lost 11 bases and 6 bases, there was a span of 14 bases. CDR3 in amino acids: CASKRDLNEQFF. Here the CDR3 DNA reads TGTGCCTCCAAGAGGGATCTCAATGAGCAGTTCTTC.

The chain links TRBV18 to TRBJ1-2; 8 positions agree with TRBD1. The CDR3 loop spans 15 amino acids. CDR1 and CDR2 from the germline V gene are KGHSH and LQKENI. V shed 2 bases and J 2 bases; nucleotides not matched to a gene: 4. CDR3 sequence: CASSPDAGGNYGYTF. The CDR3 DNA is TGTGCCAGCTCACCAGACGCAGGGGGCAACTATGGCTACACCTTC.

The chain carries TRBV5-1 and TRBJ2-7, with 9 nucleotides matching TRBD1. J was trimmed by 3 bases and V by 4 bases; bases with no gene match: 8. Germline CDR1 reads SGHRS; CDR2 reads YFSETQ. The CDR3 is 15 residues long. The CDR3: CASSLKGDRVYEQYF. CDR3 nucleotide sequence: TGCGCCAGCAGCCTCAAGGGGGACAGGGTCTACGAGCAGTACTTC. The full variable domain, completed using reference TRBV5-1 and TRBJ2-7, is KAGVTQTPRYLIKTRGQQVTLSCSPISGHRSVSWYQQTPGQGLQFLFEYFSETQRNKGNFPGRFSGRQFSNSRSEMNVSTLELGDSALYLCASSLKGDRVYEQYFGPGTRLTVT.

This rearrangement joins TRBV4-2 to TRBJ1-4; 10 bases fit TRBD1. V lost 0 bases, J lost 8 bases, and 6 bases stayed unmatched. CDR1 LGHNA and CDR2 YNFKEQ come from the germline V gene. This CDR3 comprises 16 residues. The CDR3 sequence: CASSQEQGQGREKLFF. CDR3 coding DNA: TGTGCCAGCAGCCAAGAGCAGGGACAGGGGAGGGAAAAACTGTTTTTT.

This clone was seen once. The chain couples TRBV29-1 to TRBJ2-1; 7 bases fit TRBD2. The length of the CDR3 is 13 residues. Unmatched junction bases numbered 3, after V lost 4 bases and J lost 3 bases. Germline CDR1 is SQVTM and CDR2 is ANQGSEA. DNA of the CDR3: TGCAGCGTTGGCCCTAGCGGCTACAATGAGCAGTTCTTC. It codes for CSVGPSGYNEQFF.

The CDR3 spells CASSTLRPGGYTF. In DNA form, the CDR3 reads TGCGCCAGCAGCACCCTAAGACCCGGGGGCTACACCTTC. The V call is TRBV5-1, the J call TRBJ1-2; D ambiguous. This CDR3 has 13 amino acids. Trimming pared 4 bases from V and 8 bases from J, leaving 15 bases between. Germline CDR1 reads SGHRS; CDR2 reads YFSETQ.

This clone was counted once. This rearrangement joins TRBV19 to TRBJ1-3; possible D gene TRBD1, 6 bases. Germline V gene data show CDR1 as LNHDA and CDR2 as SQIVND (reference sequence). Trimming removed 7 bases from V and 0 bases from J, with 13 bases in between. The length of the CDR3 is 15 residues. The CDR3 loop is CASKRQDTSGNTIYF. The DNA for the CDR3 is TGTGCCAGTAAAAGACAGGACACCTCTGGAAACACCATATATTTT.

CDR3 in DNA: TGCGCCAGCAGCTTGATGGGGCTGGGCACCGGGGAGCTGTTTTTT. Translating gives CASSLMGLGTGELFF. The chain joins TRBV5-1 to TRBJ2-2; the D gene is possibly TRBD1 (5 bases). V was pared by 1 base and J by 4 bases, with 11 bases between. The germline V gene has CDR1 SGHRS and CDR2 YFSETQ. This CDR3 contains 15 residues. The complete variable domain, with remaining parts taken from reference TRBV5-1 and TRBJ2-2, reads KAGVTQTPRYLIKTRGQQVTLSCSPISGHRSVSWYQQTPGQGLQFLFEYFSETQRNKGNFPGRFSGRQFSNSRSEMNVSTLELGDSALYLCASSLMGLGTGELFFGEGSRLTVL.

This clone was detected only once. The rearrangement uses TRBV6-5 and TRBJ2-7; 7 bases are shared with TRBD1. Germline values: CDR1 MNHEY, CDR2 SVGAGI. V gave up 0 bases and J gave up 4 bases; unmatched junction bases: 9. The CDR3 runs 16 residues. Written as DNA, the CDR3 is TGTGCCAGCAGTTACTCTAGACAGGGCCGGACTTACGAGCAGTACTTC. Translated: CASSYSRQGRTYEQYF.

The CDR3 DNA sequence: TGTGCCAGCAGTTTTCCGGGGGGTTTGAACACTGAAGCTTTCTTT. It specifies CASSFPGGLNTEAFF. The rearrangement links TRBV25-1 to TRBJ1-1, with D possibly matching TRBD1 (5 bases). The CDR3 runs to 15 residues. CDR1 is MGHDK and CDR2 is SYGVNS in the germline V gene. V was shortened by 5 bases and J by 0 bases, with 13 bases between the two germline ends.

CDR3 in amino acids: CASRRNRGQETQYF. The CDR3 DNA is TGTGCCAGCAGGAGAAACCGGGGCCAAGAGACCCAGTACTTC. This chain links TRBV7-2 with TRBJ2-5; D may be TRBD2 (5 bases). From germline, CDR1 is SGHTA and CDR2 FQGNSA. This CDR3 region has 14 residues. V dropped 6 bases and J dropped 1 base, with 12 bases sitting between them. Full variable domain (outside the CDR3, taken from reference TRBV7-2 and TRBJ2-5): GAGVSQSPSNKVTEKGKDVELRCDPISGHTALYWYRQSLGQGLEFLIYFQGNSAPDKSGLPSDRFSAERTGGSVSTLTIQRTQQEDSAVYLCASRRNRGQETQYFGPGTRLLVL.

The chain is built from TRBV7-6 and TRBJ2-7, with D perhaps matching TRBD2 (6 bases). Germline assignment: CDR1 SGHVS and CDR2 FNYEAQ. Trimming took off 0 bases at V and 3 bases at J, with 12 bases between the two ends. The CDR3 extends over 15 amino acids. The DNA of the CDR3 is TGTGCCAGCAGCTTAGCAGAAACGGGGGACTACGAGCAGTACTTC. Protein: CASSLAETGDYEQYF.